These 29 T cell receptor beta chains originate from one sample sequenced in a study of blood T cell repertoires in COVID-19. The data were produced by immunoSEQ multiplex PCR, yet TCRdb's version contains in-frame clones alone and is incomplete. In the table there are some 38,000 clones, approximately 91% of which are singletons. The sample taken for sequencing was peripheral blood. Source of these receptors: a man in his 70s with acute or convalescent COVID-19.

The rearrangement joins TRBV7-9 to TRBJ2-3, with a tentative D call TRBD2 (5 bases). The germline V and J ends were trimmed by 2 bases and 1 base, with 10 bases remaining between them. The CDR3 runs 15 residues. Germline V lookup: CDR1 SEHNR, CDR2 FQNEAQ (reference sequence). The CDR3: CASSLISGGTDTQYF. The CDR3 DNA sequence: TGTGCCAGCAGCTTAATCAGCGGCGGCACAGATACGCAGTATTTT.

The chain recombines TRBV3-1 (or the pseudogene TRBV3-2) with TRBJ2-7; D is uncertain. CDR1 LGHDT and CDR2 YNNKEL come from the germline V gene (reference sequence). V lost 5 bases and J lost 0, with 5 bases in between. The CDR3 covers 12 residues. The CDR3 DNA sequence: TGTGCCAGCAGCTCCAGCTCCTACGAGCAGTACTTC. This codes for CASSSSSYEQYF.

The rearrangement links TRBV19 to TRBJ1-1; 10 bases match TRBD1. In germline, CDR1 is LNHDA, CDR2 SQIVND (reference sequence). CDR3 length: 15 amino acids. V gave up 5 bases and J gave up 11 bases; unmatched junction bases: 14. The chain's CDR3 is CASSPHADRGQGAFF. In DNA form, the CDR3 reads TGTGCCAGTAGTCCCCACGCCGACAGGGGGCAAGGGGCTTTCTTT.

This chain connects TRBV7-2 to TRBJ2-1, with TRBD2 as a possible D gene (6 bases). CDR1 is SGHTA, CDR2 FQGNSA, per germline. V shed 2 bases and J shed 0 bases, with 11 bases lying between them. The length of the CDR3 is 16 residues. This CDR3 reads CASSLFAGSSYNEQFF. The CDR3 DNA reads TGTGCCAGCAGCTTATTCGCGGGGAGCTCCTACAATGAGCAGTTCTTC.

This clone has only one observation. The chain has TRBV18 and TRBJ1-2, with 7 bases aligning to TRBD1. Germline V gives CDR1 KGHSH, CDR2 LQKENI. There are 15 residues in the CDR3. Unmatched junction bases numbered 4, after V lost 3 bases and J lost 0 bases. CDR3 in amino acids: CASSPGTDSNYGYTF. The CDR3 DNA reads as TGTGCCAGCTCACCCGGGACAGATTCTAACTATGGCTACACCTTC. The full variable domain, with the rest looked up from reference TRBV18 and TRBJ1-2, is NAGVMQNPRHLVRRRGQEARLRCSPMKGHSHVYWYRQLPEEGLKFMVYLQKENIIDESGMPKERFSAEFPKEGPSILRIQQVVRGDSAAYFCASSPGTDSNYGYTFGSGTRLTVV.

The gene calls are TRBV7-9 and TRBJ2-3, with D possibly being TRBD2 (6 bases). CDR3 length: 16 residues. Germline values: CDR1 SEHNR, CDR2 FQNEAQ (reference sequence). V was shortened by 1 base and J by 1 base, with 12 bases between the two germline ends. The CDR3 is CASSLEGRDGTDTQYF. CDR3 sequence (DNA): TGTGCCAGCAGCTTAGAGGGGCGGGATGGCACAGATACGCAGTATTTT.

This clone was counted between two and nine times. The chain recombines TRBV20-1 with TRBJ2-7, with D perhaps matching TRBD2 (6 bases). Germline loops: CDR1 DFQATT, CDR2 SNEGSKA (reference sequence). Trimming removed 3 bases at V and 4 bases at J, with 13 bases between. This CDR3 has 13 amino acids. In DNA, the CDR3 is TGCAGTGCTAGTCCCCTTGGGAGGTACGAGCAGTACTTC. Amino acid sequence: CSASPLGRYEQYF.

The rearrangement links TRBV18 to TRBJ2-7; 7 bases match TRBD2. Germline lookup yields CDR1 KGHSH and CDR2 LQKENI. The V segment lost 6 bases and the J segment 4 bases; nucleotides outside the gene matches: 9. The CDR3 is 14 amino acids. The CDR3 DNA follows: TGTGCCAGCTCTCCTTCGGGGGGACCATACGAGCAGTACTTC. Its translation is CASSPSGGPYEQYF.

The chain couples TRBV7-3 to TRBJ2-3; perhaps TRBD1 as D (6 bases). The CDR3 is 15 residues long. Trimming pared 6 bases from V and 1 base from J, leaving 14 bases between. Germline CDR1 is SGHTA and CDR2 is FQGTGA. The CDR3, as DNA: TGTGCCAGCAGTCGGACAGCGCAGGGCACAGATACGCAGTATTTT. It specifies CASSRTAQGTDTQYF.

The gene calls are TRBV19 and TRBJ2-7, with 9 bases lining up with TRBD1. The CDR3 sequence is 16 residues long. V lost 2 bases and J lost 3; bases outside the gene matches: 8. The germline V gene encodes CDR1 LNHDA and CDR2 SQIVND (reference sequence). The CDR3 DNA follows: TGTGCCAGTAGTATAAGACACGGACAGGGGAACTACGAGCAGTACTTC. It codes for CASSIRHGQGNYEQYF.

This rearrangement joins TRBV5-1 to TRBJ1-2; the match to TRBD1 covers 8 bases. CDR3 length: 15 amino acids. Germline V gives CDR1 SGHRS, CDR2 YFSETQ. V lost 3 bases to trimming and J lost 8 bases; unmatched junction nucleotides: 12. CDR3 sequence reads: CASSSTGVQGRGYTF. The CDR3 DNA is TGCGCCAGCAGCTCGACAGGGGTGCAGGGCCGGGGCTACACCTTC. Together with reference TRBV5-1 and TRBJ1-2, the CDR3 gives the full variable domain: KAGVTQTPRYLIKTRGQQVTLSCSPISGHRSVSWYQQTPGQGLQFLFEYFSETQRNKGNFPGRFSGRQFSNSRSEMNVSTLELGDSALYLCASSSTGVQGRGYTFGSGTRLTVV.

V is TRBV6-5 and J is TRBJ1-2; maybe TRBD1 (5 bases). The ends were cut back, 6 bases at V and 8 bases at J, with 19 bases in the middle. The length of the CDR3 is 14 residues. Germline loops: CDR1 MNHEY, CDR2 SVGAGI. CDR3 residues: CASREPGGYWGYTF. The CDR3 region has the DNA TGTGCCAGCAGGGAGCCTGGGGGGTACTGGGGCTACACCTTC.

The chain combines TRBV11-3 with TRBJ2-1; 7 bases are a match to TRBD2. The CDR3 length is 15 residues. V trimming: 5 bases; J trimming: 4 bases; junction bases outside the gene matches: 8. CDR1 is SGHNT, CDR2 YENEEA, per germline. The CDR3 is CASSPSVREYNEQFF. The CDR3 coding sequence is TGTGCCAGCAGCCCCTCGGTGCGGGAGTACAATGAGCAGTTCTTC.

This chain joins TRBV7-2 and TRBJ2-7, with D maybe TRBD1 (5 bases). The CDR3 covers 13 residues. The germline V gene has CDR1 SGHTA and CDR2 FQGNSA. V lost 7 bases and J 0 bases, leaving 10 bases between the germline ends. Here the CDR3 reads CASTQGFSYEQYF. The DNA of the CDR3 is TGTGCCAGCACCCAGGGATTCTCCTACGAGCAGTACTTC.

There are a few counts of this clone. J is TRBJ1-6 and V is TRBV9, with 10 positions matching TRBD1. The ends lost 0 bases at V and 7 bases at J; junction bases unmatched: 10. CDR1 is SGDLS, CDR2 YYNGEE, per germline. CDR3 length: 18 residues. CDR3 bases: TGTGCCAGCAGCGTAGGACGAGGGGGACAGGGGATGAATTCACCCCTCCACTTT. It encodes CASSVGRGGQGMNSPLHF.

The table lists this clone with a few counts. This chain links TRBV5-6 with TRBJ1-1; 7 bases match TRBD1. J lost 5 bases, V lost 2 bases, and 6 bases had no gene match. Germline values: CDR1 SGHDT, CDR2 YYEEEE. The CDR3 extends over 14 amino acids. CDR3 loop: CASSLAGGLTEAFF. In nucleotides, the CDR3 is TGTGCCAGCAGCTTAGCAGGGGGGTTGACTGAAGCTTTCTTT.

The chain's CDR3 is CASSQGRLAAPGELFF. DNA of the CDR3: TGTGCCAGCAGCCAAGGGAGACTAGCGGCCCCCGGGGAGCTGTTTTTT. The chain has TRBV21-1 and TRBJ2-2; the D segment call TRBD2 is taken from the table without a DNA check. TRBV21-1 is a pseudogene locus. The CDR3 has 16 amino acids.

The V and J genes are TRBV27 and TRBJ2-7; D ambiguous. Germline CDR1 is MNHEY and CDR2 is SMNVEV (reference sequence). The CDR3 sequence is 10 residues long. The germline V and J ends were trimmed by 5 bases and 5 bases, with 4 bases remaining between them. CDR3 sequence reads: CASSPDEQYF. For the CDR3, the DNA is TGTGCCAGCAGTCCAGACGAGCAGTACTTC.

This clone was seen a single time. This rearrangement joins TRBV29-1 to TRBJ2-1; D gene unclear. Germline V gene data show CDR1 as SQVTM and CDR2 as ANQGSEA. There are 13 residues in the CDR3. Trimming cost V 3 bases and J 6 bases, with 12 bases left between them. As DNA, the CDR3 is TGCAGCGTTGATGGTCTAGACGGCAATGAGCAGTTCTTC. Translated: CSVDGLDGNEQFF.

V is TRBV6-5 and J is TRBJ2-1; TRBD2 aligns across 12 bases. With 6 bases clipped from V and 8 bases from J, the junction kept 8 bases outside the gene matches. The CDR3 consists of 15 residues. Germline loops: CDR1 MNHEY, CDR2 SVGAGI. CDR3 in DNA: TGTGCCAGCAGCACCGTGAGACTAGCGGGAGATGAGCAGTTCTTC. This translates into CASSTVRLAGDEQFF.

This chain links TRBV7-6 with TRBJ2-2; 7 nucleotides agree with TRBD2. The germline CDR1 and CDR2 sequences are SGHVS and FNYEAQ. V trimming: 5 bases; J trimming: 2 bases; junction bases outside the gene matches: 8. This CDR3 is built from 16 residues. In DNA, the CDR3 is TGTGCCAGCAGCCCCCCTAGCGGAATAAACACCGGGGAGCTGTTTTTT. Amino acids: CASSPPSGINTGELFF. The whole variable domain, remainder taken from reference TRBV7-6 and TRBJ2-2, is GAGVSQSPRYKVTKRGQDVALRCDPISGHVSLYWYRQALGQGPEFLTYFNYEAQQDKSGLPNDRFSAERPEGSISTLTIQRTEQRDSAMYRCASSPPSGINTGELFFGEGSRLTVL.

This rearrangement joins TRBV3-1 (or the pseudogene TRBV3-2) to TRBJ2-5, with D maybe TRBD2 (8 bases). The CDR3 loop spans 17 amino acids. V lost 0 bases to trimming and J lost 7 bases, with 21 bases between them. Germline lookup yields CDR1 LGHDT and CDR2 YNNKEL (reference sequence). CDR3 in DNA: TGTGCCAGCAGCCAAGATCGAAGCGGGGGACAGTCCCGGACCCAGTACTTC. Translating gives CASSQDRSGGQSRTQYF.

V gene TRBV10-3 combines with J gene TRBJ2-5; TRBD2 matches 9 bases. V dropped 3 bases and J dropped 1; count of bases not matched to a gene: 3. This CDR3 has 15 residues. The germline CDR1 and CDR2 sequences are ENHRY and SYGVKD. The CDR3 region is CAISDLGLAQETQYF. The CDR3 bases are TGTGCCATCAGTGATCTGGGACTAGCCCAAGAGACCCAGTACTTC.

This chain connects TRBV5-1 to TRBJ1-2; 7 bases align to TRBD1. Germline lookup yields CDR1 SGHRS and CDR2 YFSETQ. Trimming took 4 bases from V and 8 from J; bases not matched to a gene: 14. CDR3 length: 15 amino acids. Here the CDR3 reads CASSTQTGYRLGYTF. CDR3 bases: TGCGCCAGCAGCACCCAGACAGGGTACAGACTCGGCTACACCTTC.

This clone was observed once. The chain is built from TRBV19 and TRBJ2-7; 7 bases align to TRBD1. In germline, CDR1 is LNHDA, CDR2 SQIVND (reference sequence). The CDR3 covers 13 residues. With V trimmed by 7 bases and J by 8 bases, 11 bases remained unmatched. CDR3 amino acids: CASTDPQGVQQYF. CDR3 sequence (DNA): TGTGCCAGTACCGATCCTCAGGGGGTCCAGCAGTACTTC.

J is TRBJ2-7 and V is TRBV3-1 (or the pseudogene TRBV3-2); the match to TRBD2 covers 15 bases. The V and J ends lost 5 bases and 5 bases, in that order; junction bases with no gene match: 10. The CDR3 is 17 amino acids. The germline V gene encodes CDR1 LGHDT and CDR2 YNNKEL (reference sequence). In DNA, the CDR3 is TGTGCCAGCAGCTCCCCGGGACTAGCGGGAGGTGCCCACGAGCAGTACTTC. Its protein is CASSSPGLAGGAHEQYF.

This clone was observed a few times. This sequence joins TRBV5-1 and TRBJ1-6; no reliable D call. In germline, CDR1 is SGHRS, CDR2 YFSETQ. Trimming took off 4 bases at V and 10 bases at J, with 18 bases between the two ends. There are 15 residues in the CDR3. The chain's CDR3 is CASSPRGGGDSPLHF. As DNA, the CDR3 is TGCGCCAGCAGCCCCCGCGGAGGTGGCGACTCACCCCTCCACTTT.

The chain combines TRBV7-2 with TRBJ1-1; 9 nucleotides agree with TRBD1. Germline loops: CDR1 SGHTA, CDR2 FQGNSA. The CDR3 contains 16 residues. V dropped 2 bases and J dropped 0; count of bases not matched to a gene: 4. This CDR3 reads CASSLRDRAMNTEAFF. The CDR3 coding sequence is TGTGCCAGCAGCTTACGGGACAGGGCCATGAACACTGAAGCTTTCTTT.

J is TRBJ2-5 and V is TRBV3-1 (or the pseudogene TRBV3-2); TRBD2 matches 14 bases. The germline CDR1 and CDR2 sequences are LGHDT and YNNKEL (reference sequence). The CDR3 runs to 16 residues. V shed 2 bases, J shed 4 bases, and the junction held 3 bases outside the gene matches. The CDR3 protein is CASSQPGLAGVETQYF. The CDR3 bases are TGTGCCAGCAGCCAACCGGGACTAGCGGGAGTAGAGACCCAGTACTTC.